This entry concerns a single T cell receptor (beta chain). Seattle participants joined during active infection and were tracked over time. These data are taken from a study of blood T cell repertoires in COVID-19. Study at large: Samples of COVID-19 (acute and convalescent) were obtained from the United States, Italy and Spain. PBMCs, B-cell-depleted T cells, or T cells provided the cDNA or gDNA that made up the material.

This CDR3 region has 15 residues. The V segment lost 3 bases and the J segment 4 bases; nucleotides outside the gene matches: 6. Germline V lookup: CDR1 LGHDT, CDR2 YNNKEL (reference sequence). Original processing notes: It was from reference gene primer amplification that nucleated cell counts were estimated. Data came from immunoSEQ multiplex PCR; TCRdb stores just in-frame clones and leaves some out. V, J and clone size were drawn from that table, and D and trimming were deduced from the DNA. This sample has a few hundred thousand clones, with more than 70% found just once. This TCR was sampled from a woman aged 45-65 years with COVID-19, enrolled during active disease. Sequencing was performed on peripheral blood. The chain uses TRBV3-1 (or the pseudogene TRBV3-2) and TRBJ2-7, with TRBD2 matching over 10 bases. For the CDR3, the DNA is TGTGCCAGCAGCCAGGATCTAGCGGGGGTTTACGAGCAGTACTTC. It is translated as CASSQDLAGVYEQYF.